These 2 T cell receptor beta chains were sequenced from one sample in a study of T cell responses to AZD1222 COVID-19 vaccine. Clones were read by immunoSEQ multiplex PCR, and TCRdb kept only the in-frame ones, dropping some. This sample carries 130,000 to 150,000 clones, roughly nine tenths of them seen once, and the ten largest clones take around 1.6%. The sequencing used peripheral blood, collected on day 0 of AZD1222 vaccination. The source of these receptors is an adult in good health.

In its sample, this clone was seen once. J is TRBJ1-2 and V is TRBV5-6; 8 positions agree with TRBD1. Germline V CDR1 and CDR2: SGHDT, YYEEEE. The CDR3 covers 16 residues. With V trimmed by 4 bases and J by 4 bases, 12 bases remained unmatched. CDR3 residues: CASSLRQGSLSYGYTF. CDR3 bases: TGTGCCAGCAGCCTTAGACAGGGGAGTTTAAGCTATGGCTACACCTTC.

The chain couples TRBV2 to TRBJ2-7; maybe TRBD2 (6 bases). The CDR3 is 12 amino acids. Germline CDR1 is SNHLY and CDR2 is FYNNEI. V was clipped by 8 bases and J by 7 bases, with 15 bases between them. The CDR3 DNA follows: TGTGCCAGCTCGACGGGAGTTGGGGAGCAGTACTTC. Translating gives CASSTGVGEQYF.